A single sample gave rise to the 5 T cell receptor beta chains below, sequenced in a study of T-cell reconstitution after alpha-beta-depleted transplantation in children. Unique molecular identifiers tagged the TCRbeta library. TCRdb independently ran MiXCR on the PCR reads; one entry per CDR3 protein. The repertoire holds about 170,000 distinct CDR3 sequences, 11% seen once, with 13% in the top ten. Sequencing was performed on PBMCs, taken before TCRalphabeta/CD19-depleted stem cell transplant. These receptors all stem from a boy between 2 and 10 years old with acute myeloid leukemia, due to receive a stem cell transplant.

This clonotype was recorded many times. This chain uses TRBV20-1 with TRBJ1-1; unclear D gene. Per the germline V gene, CDR1 is DFQATT and CDR2 is SNEGSKA (reference sequence). CDR3 length: 11 residues. The V end was cut by 1 base, the J end by 7 bases, with 7 bases between. DNA of the CDR3: TGCAGTGCTAGAGGGCCCTTTGAAGCTTTCTTT. Translating it yields CSARGPFEAFF.

This clonotype was seen repeatedly, ten times or more. This chain links TRBV4-2 with TRBJ2-6; 9 positions match TRBD1. Germline V gene sequence: CDR1 LGHNA, CDR2 YNFKEQ. The V segment lost 2 bases and the J segment 1 base; nucleotides outside the gene matches: 9. The CDR3 runs to 19 residues. This CDR3 is CASSQLRDRALSGANVLTF. CDR3 DNA sequence: TGTGCCAGCAGCCAACTCCGGGACAGGGCTCTATCTGGGGCCAACGTCCTGACTTTC.

There are many counts of this clonotype. V usage is TRBV2 and J usage is TRBJ1-2, with a tentative D call TRBD1 (6 bases). This CDR3 has 14 amino acids. V dropped 5 bases and J dropped 5 bases, with 15 bases sitting between them. In germline, CDR1 is SNHLY, CDR2 FYNNEI. CDR3 region: CASSPKQGWYGYTF. The DNA of the CDR3 is TGTGCCAGCAGTCCTAAACAGGGTTGGTATGGCTACACCTTC.

This clonotype has ten or more counts. The J gene is TRBJ2-7, the V gene TRBV7-9; D may be TRBD2 (6 bases). Trimming took 4 bases from V and 5 from J, leaving 21 bases between them. The CDR3 covers 16 residues. In germline, CDR1 is SEHNR, CDR2 FQNEAQ (reference sequence). The CDR3 coding sequence is TGTGCCAGCAGCTCGTTGCTGGAGGGCGGATCGCACGAGCAGTACTTC. It encodes CASSSLLEGGSHEQYF.

This clonotype was seen a handful of times. V and J are TRBV29-1 and TRBJ1-3; D might be TRBD1 (5 bases). The ends were cut back, 6 bases at V and 4 bases at J, with 13 bases in the middle. The length of the CDR3 is 13 residues. Per germline, CDR1 SQVTM and CDR2 ANQGSEA. DNA of the CDR3: TGCAGCGTGGGGACGGAACGGGGAAACACCATATATTTT. It yields the protein CSVGTERGNTIYF.